This TCR beta chain stems from a study of cytomegalovirus exposure and HLA in healthy donors. Study summary: Among the approximately 400 donors who were genotyped, roughly 86% fell in the genetic ancestry cluster that is associated with self-reported Caucasian donors.

Germline assignment: CDR1 MNHEY and CDR2 SMNVEV (reference sequence). V was trimmed by 5 bases and J by 4 bases, leaving 14 bases between them. This CDR3 has 15 residues. As for this clone: No antigen is known for it.

The PCR was carried out with 60 Vbeta primers and 13 Jbeta primers. In the authors' methods: A later analysis counted 80 million or so unique TCR beta chains, about 11 million shared. TCRdb's copy holds only in-frame clones and misses some; the assay was immunoSEQ multiplex PCR. The DNA gave D and trimming, while V, J and clone size come from that table. The sample consists of more than 90,000 clones, around four fifths of them appearing once. Study-wide results and caveats: The study recorded 164 TCR beta chains that were cytomegalovirus-associated. Several of the most significant clusters were apparently associated with common viral pathogens in a later analysis.

The specimen sequenced was PBMCs. This chain uses TRBV27 with TRBJ2-2, with D perhaps TRBD2 (6 bases). The TCR was taken from a woman aged 40 to 50 in good health and CMV-seropositive. This CDR3 is CASSTWRVGTGELFF. The CDR3 DNA sequence: TGTGCCAGCAGTACTTGGAGGGTGGGCACCGGGGAGCTGTTTTTT.